This T cell receptor (beta chain) is from a study of T cell repertoires in cytomegalovirus infection. Study-wide context: Public TCR beta signatures marked donors with CMV infection and the matching HLA. Study-wide results and caveats: CMV-specific TCR beta clonotypes restricted by HLA-C dominated the ex vivo response.

This clonotype was picked up many times. Antigen unknown. TCRdb ran MiXCR on the reads and lists one entry per CDR3 protein. The table records over 150,000 distinct CDR3 sequences, about an eighth of them present only once. The V and J ends lost 9 bases and 2 bases respectively, with 11 bases between them. Looked up from germline, CDR1 is SGHTA and CDR2 is FQGNSA. This CDR3 is 13 amino acids long. The sample comprised PBMCs. This chain joins TRBV7-2 and TRBJ1-5; D may be TRBD1 (5 bases). The TCR comes from a human donor in good health (CMV status not recorded). Some clones in this sample may be carry-over from other donors' samples. In DNA form, the CDR3 reads TGTGCCAGTGCCGACAGCCGCAATCAGCCCCAGCATTTT. Translation gives CASADSRNQPQHF. The variable domain in full, with the rest retrieved from reference TRBV7-2 and TRBJ1-5, is GAGVSQSPSNKVTEKGKDVELRCDPISGHTALYWYRQSLGQGLEFLIYFQGNSAPDKSGLPSDRFSAERTGGSVSTLTIQRTQQEDSAVYLCASADSRNQPQHFGDGTRLSIL.